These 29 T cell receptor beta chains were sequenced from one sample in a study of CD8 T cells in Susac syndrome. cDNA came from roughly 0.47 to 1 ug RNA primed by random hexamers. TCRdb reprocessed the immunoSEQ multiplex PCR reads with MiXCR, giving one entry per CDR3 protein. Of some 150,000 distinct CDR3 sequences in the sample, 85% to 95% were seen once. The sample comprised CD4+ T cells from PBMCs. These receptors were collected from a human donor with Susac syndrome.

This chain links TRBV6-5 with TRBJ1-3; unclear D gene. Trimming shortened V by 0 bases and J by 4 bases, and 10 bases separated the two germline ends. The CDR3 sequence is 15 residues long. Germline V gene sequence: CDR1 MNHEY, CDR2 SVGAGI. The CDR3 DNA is TGTGCCAGCAGTTACTCGGCCATTACCGGAAACACCATATATTTT. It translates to CASSYSAITGNTIYF.

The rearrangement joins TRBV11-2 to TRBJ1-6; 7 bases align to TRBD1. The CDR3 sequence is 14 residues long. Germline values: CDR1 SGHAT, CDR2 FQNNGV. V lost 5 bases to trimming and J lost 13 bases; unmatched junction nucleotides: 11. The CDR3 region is CASSASGQLRPLHF. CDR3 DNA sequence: TGTGCCAGCAGCGCTTCGGGACAGCTGAGGCCCCTCCACTTT.

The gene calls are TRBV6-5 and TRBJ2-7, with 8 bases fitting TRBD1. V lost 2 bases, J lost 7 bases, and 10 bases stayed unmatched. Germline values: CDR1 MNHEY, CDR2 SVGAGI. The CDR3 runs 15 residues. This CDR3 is CASSYGQGHLPEQYF. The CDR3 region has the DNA TGTGCCAGCAGTTACGGACAGGGCCATCTACCGGAGCAGTACTTC.

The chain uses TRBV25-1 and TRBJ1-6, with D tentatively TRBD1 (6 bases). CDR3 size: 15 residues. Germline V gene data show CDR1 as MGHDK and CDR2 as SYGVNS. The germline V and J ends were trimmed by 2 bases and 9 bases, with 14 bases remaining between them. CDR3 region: CASSETSTGSSPLHF. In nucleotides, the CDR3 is TGTGCCAGCAGTGAAACGTCCACAGGGTCTTCACCCCTCCACTTT.

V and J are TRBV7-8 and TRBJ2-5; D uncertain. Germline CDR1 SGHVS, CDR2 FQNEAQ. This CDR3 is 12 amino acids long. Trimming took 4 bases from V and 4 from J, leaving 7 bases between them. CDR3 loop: CASSSTGETQYF. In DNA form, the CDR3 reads TGTGCCAGCAGCTCAACGGGAGAGACCCAGTACTTC.

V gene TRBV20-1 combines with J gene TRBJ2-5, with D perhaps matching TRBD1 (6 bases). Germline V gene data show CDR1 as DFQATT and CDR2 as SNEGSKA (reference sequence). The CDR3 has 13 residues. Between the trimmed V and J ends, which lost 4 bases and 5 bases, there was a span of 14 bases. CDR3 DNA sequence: TGCAGTGCTATGAACAGGGTGGAGGAGACCCAGTACTTC. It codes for CSAMNRVEETQYF.

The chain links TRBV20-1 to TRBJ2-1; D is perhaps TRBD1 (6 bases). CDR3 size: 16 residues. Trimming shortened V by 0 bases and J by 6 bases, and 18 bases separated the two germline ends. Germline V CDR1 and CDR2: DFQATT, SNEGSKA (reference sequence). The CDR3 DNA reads TGCAGTGCTAGAGATGATGGGGGCCCGCCTGGCAATGAGCAGTTCTTC. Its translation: CSARDDGGPPGNEQFF.

Here the CDR3 reads CSARGTGLSYEQYF. DNA for the CDR3: TGCAGTGCTCGAGGGACAGGGTTGTCCTACGAGCAGTACTTC. This chain connects TRBV20-1 to TRBJ2-7, with 9 bases aligning to TRBD1. The CDR3 totals 14 residues. After removal of 5 bases from V and 1 base from J, the junction contained 6 bases not matched to a gene. Germline V gives CDR1 DFQATT, CDR2 SNEGSKA (reference sequence).

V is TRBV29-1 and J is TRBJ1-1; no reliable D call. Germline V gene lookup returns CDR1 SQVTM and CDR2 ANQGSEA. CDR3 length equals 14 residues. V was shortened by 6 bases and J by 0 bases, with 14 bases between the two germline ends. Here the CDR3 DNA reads TGCAGCGTCCCCGGACGGTTAATGAACACTGAAGCTTTCTTT. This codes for CSVPGRLMNTEAFF. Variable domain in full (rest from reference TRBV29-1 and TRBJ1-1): SAVISQKPSRDICQRGTSLTIQCQVDSQVTMMFWYRQQPGQSLTLIATANQGSEATYESGFVIDKFPISRPNLTFSTLTVSNMSPEDSSIYLCSVPGRLMNTEAFFGQGTRLTVV.

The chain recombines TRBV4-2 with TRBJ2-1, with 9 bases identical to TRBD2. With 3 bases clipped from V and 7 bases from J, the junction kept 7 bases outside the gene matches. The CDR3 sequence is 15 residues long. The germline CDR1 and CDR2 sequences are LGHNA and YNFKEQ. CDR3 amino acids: CASSQGGTSRNEQFF. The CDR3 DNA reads TGTGCCAGCAGCCAGGGGGGGACTAGCCGTAATGAGCAGTTCTTC.

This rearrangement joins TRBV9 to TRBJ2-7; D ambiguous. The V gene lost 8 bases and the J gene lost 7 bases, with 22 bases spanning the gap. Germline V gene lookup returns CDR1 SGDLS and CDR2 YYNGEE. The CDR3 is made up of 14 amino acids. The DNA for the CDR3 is TGTGCCAGTTCTGAAAGTACGCCAACCGGGGAGCAGTACTTC. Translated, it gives CASSESTPTGEQYF.

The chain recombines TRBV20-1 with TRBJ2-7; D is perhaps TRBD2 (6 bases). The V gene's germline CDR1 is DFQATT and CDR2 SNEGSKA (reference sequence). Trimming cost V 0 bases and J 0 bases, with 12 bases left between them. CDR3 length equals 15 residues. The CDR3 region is CSARDVGGLSYEQYF. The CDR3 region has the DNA TGCAGTGCTAGAGATGTCGGGGGACTCTCCTACGAGCAGTACTTC.

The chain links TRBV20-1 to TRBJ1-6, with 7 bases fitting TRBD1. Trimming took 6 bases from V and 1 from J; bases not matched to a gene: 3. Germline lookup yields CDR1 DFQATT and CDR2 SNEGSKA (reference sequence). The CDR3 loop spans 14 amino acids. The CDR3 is CSAGQESYNSPLHF. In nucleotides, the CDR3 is TGCAGTGCCGGACAGGAGTCCTATAATTCACCCCTCCACTTT.

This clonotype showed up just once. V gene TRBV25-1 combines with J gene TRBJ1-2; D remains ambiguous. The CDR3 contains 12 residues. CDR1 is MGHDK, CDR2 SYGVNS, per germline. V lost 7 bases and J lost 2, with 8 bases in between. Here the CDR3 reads CASNYGNYGYTF. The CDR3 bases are TGTGCCAGCAATTACGGGAACTATGGCTACACCTTC.

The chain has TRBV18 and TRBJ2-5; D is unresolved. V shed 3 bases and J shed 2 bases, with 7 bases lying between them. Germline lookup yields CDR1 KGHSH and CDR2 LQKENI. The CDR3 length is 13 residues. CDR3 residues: CASSPGRQETQYF. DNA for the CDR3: TGTGCCAGCTCACCCGGCAGGCAAGAGACCCAGTACTTC.

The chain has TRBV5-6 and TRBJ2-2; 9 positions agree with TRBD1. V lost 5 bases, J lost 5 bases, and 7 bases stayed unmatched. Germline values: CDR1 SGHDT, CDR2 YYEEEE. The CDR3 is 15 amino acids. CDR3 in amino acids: CASRPTGGHTGELFF. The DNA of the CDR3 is TGTGCCAGCAGGCCGACAGGGGGACATACCGGGGAGCTGTTTTTT. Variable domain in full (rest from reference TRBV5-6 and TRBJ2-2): DAGVTQSPTHLIKTRGQQVTLRCSPKSGHDTVSWYQQALGQGPQFIFQYYEEEERQRGNFPDRFSGHQFPNYSSELNVNALLLGDSALYLCASRPTGGHTGELFFGEGSRLTVL.

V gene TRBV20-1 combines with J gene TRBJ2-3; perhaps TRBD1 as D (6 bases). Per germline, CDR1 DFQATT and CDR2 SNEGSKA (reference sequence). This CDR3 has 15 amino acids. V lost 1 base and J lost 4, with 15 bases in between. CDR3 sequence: CSARGYREEPDTQYF. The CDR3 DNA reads TGCAGTGCTAGAGGGTACAGGGAAGAACCAGATACGCAGTATTTT.

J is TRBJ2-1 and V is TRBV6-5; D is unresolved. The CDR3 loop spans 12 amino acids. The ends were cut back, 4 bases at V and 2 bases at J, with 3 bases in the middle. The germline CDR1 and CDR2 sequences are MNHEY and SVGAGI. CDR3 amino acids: CASSSTYNEQFF. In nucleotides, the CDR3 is TGTGCCAGCAGTTCTACCTACAATGAGCAGTTCTTC.

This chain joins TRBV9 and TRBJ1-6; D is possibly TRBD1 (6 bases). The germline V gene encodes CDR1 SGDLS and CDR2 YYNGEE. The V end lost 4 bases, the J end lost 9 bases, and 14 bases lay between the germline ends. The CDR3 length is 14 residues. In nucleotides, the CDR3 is TGTGCCAGCAGCCCGCAGGGGCTCGGTTCACCCCTCCACTTT. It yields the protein CASSPQGLGSPLHF.

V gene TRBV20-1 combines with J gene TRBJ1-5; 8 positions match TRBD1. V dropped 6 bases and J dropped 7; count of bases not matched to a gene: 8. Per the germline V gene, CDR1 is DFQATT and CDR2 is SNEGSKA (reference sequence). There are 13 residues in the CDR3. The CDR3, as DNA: TGCAGTGCAGCCCAGGGGGCTCGGCAGCCCCAGCATTTT. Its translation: CSAAQGARQPQHF.

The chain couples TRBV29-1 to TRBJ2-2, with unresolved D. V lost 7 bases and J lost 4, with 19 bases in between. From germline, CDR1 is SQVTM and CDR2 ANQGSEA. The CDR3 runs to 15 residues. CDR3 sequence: CSARQTVAGTGELFF. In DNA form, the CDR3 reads TGCAGCGCAAGGCAGACCGTAGCAGGCACCGGGGAGCTGTTTTTT.

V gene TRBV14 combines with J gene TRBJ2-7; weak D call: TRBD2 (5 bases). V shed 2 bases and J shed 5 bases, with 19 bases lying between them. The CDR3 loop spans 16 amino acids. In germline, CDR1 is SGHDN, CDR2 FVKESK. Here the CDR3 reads CASSQLLGADRDEQYF. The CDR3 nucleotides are TGTGCCAGCAGCCAACTCCTTGGAGCGGACCGGGACGAGCAGTACTTC. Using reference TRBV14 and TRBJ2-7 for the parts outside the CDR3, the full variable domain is EAGVTQFPSHSVIEKGQTVTLRCDPISGHDNLYWYRRVMGKEIKFLLHFVKESKQDESGMPNNRFLAERTGGTYSTLKVQPAELEDSGVYFCASSQLLGADRDEQYFGPGTRLTVT.

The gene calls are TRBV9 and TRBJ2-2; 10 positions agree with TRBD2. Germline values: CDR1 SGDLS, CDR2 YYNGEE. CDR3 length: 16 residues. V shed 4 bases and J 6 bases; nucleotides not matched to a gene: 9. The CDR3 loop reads CASSTSSGGFSGELFF. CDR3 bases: TGTGCCAGCAGCACCTCTAGCGGGGGCTTCTCCGGGGAGCTGTTTTTT.

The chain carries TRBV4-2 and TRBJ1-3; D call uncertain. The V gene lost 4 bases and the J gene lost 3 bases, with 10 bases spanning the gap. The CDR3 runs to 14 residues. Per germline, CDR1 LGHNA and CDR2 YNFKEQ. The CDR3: CASSRIGNGNTIYF. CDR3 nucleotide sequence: TGTGCCAGCAGCCGCATCGGGAATGGAAACACCATATATTTT.

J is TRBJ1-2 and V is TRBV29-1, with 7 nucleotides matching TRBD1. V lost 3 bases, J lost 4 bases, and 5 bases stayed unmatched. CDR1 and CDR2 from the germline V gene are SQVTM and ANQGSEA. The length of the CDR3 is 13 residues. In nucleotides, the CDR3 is TGCAGCGTTGATCGGGACAGTACCTATGGCTACACCTTC. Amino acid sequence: CSVDRDSTYGYTF. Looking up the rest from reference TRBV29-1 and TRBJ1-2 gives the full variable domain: SAVISQKPSRDICQRGTSLTIQCQVDSQVTMMFWYRQQPGQSLTLIATANQGSEATYESGFVIDKFPISRPNLTFSTLTVSNMSPEDSSIYLCSVDRDSTYGYTFGSGTRLTVV.

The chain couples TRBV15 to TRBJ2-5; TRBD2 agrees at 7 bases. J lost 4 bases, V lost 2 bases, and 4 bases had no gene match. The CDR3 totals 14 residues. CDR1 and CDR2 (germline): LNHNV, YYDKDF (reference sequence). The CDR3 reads CATSRQGGPETQYF. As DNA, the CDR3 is TGTGCCACCAGCAGACAGGGAGGGCCAGAGACCCAGTACTTC.

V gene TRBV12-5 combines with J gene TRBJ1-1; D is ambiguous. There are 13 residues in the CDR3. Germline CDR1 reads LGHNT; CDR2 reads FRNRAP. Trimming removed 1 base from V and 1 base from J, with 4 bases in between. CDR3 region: CASGLERNTEAFF. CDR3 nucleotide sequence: TGTGCTAGTGGTTTGGAAAGGAACACTGAAGCTTTCTTT. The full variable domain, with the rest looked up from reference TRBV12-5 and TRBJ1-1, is DARVTQTPRHKVTEMGQEVTMRCQPILGHNTVFWYRQTMMQGLELLAYFRNRAPLDDSGMPKDRFSAEMPDATLATLKIQPSEPRDSAVYFCASGLERNTEAFFGQGTRLTVV.

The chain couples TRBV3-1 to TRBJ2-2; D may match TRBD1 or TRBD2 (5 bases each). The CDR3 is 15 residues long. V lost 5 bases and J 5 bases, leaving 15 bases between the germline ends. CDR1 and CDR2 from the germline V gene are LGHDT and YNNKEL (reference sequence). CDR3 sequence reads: CASSGDARRTGELFF. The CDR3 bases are TGTGCCAGCAGCGGGGACGCCAGGAGGACCGGGGAGCTGTTTTTT.

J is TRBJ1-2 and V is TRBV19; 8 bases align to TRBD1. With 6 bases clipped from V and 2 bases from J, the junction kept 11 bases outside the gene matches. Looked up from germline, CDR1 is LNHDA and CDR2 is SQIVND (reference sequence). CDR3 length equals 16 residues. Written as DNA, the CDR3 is TGTGCCAGTAGCTCGACAGGGGCGCTTCTCAACTATGGCTACACCTTC. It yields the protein CASSSTGALLNYGYTF.